This entry lists 12 T cell receptor beta chains sequenced from one sample in a study of T cells after posttransplantation cyclophosphamide. TCRdb keeps only in-frame clones here, not all; method: immunoSEQ multiplex PCR. The sample lists approximately 18,000 clones, less than 90% seen once, with roughly 9.1% in the top ten. Sequencing input: memory CD4+ T cells sorted from blood. The receptors shown here come from a man aged 30 to 39 in good health and a related stem cell transplant donor.

V and J are TRBV28 and TRBJ2-2, with 11 bases aligning to TRBD1. CDR1 is MDHEN, CDR2 SYDVKM, per germline. The CDR3 has 17 residues. V gave up 0 bases and J gave up 6 bases; unmatched junction bases: 6. In nucleotides, the CDR3 is TGTGCCAGCAGTTTATGGGCCCTGGACAGGGGGCCCGGGGAGCTGTTTTTT. Its translation: CASSLWALDRGPGELFF.

The chain links TRBV14 to TRBJ2-1; TRBD2 aligns across 10 bases. Germline trimming cut 6 bases from V and 8 bases from J; bases unmatched to any gene: 7. CDR3 size: 14 residues. Germline V lookup: CDR1 SGHDN, CDR2 FVKESK. CDR3 nucleotides: TGTGCCAGCAGAGTAGCGGGGGGACCACATGAGCAGTTCTTC. Translation gives CASRVAGGPHEQFF.

The V gene is TRBV7-3, the J gene TRBJ1-4; TRBD1 matches 12 bases. The CDR3 is 20 amino acids. J gave up 0 bases and V 3 bases, and 11 bases lay outside the gene matches. Germline lookup yields CDR1 SGHTA and CDR2 FQGTGA. Here the CDR3 DNA reads TGTGCCAGCAGCTTCCCTTGGGACAGGGGGCCTTGTTCAACTAATGAAAAACTGTTTTTT. The encoded protein is CASSFPWDRGPCSTNEKLFF.

This clone was counted once. This sequence joins TRBV7-9 and TRBJ2-1; 11 nucleotides line up with TRBD2. With 0 bases clipped from V and 6 bases from J, the junction kept 4 bases outside the gene matches. The CDR3 sequence is 16 residues long. Germline V lookup: CDR1 SEHNR, CDR2 FQNEAQ (reference sequence). In DNA, the CDR3 is TGTGCCAGCAGCTTAGCGGTAGCGGGGGGGTCCAATGAGCAGTTCTTC. It codes for CASSLAVAGGSNEQFF.

The chain has TRBV6-4 and TRBJ2-3, with 8 bases aligning to TRBD2. Germline CDR1 reads MRHNA; CDR2 reads SNTAGT. The CDR3 is 15 residues long. Trimming removed 3 bases from V and 1 base from J; junction bases left unmatched: 3. In nucleotides, the CDR3 is TGTGCCAGCAGTGAAACCGGGGGGGGCACAGATACGCAGTATTTT. This encodes CASSETGGGTDTQYF.

The rearrangement uses TRBV28 and TRBJ2-6; D possibly corresponds to TRBD2 (5 bases). The ends were cut back, 3 bases at V and 1 base at J, with 10 bases in the middle. Germline V lookup: CDR1 MDHEN, CDR2 SYDVKM. The CDR3 runs 16 residues. The CDR3 region is CASSFGLGSGANVLTF. CDR3 nucleotides: TGTGCCAGCAGTTTCGGACTGGGGTCTGGGGCCAACGTCCTGACTTTC.

The chain employs TRBV28 and TRBJ2-5; 10 nucleotides match TRBD1. V shed 5 bases and J 1 base; nucleotides not matched to a gene: 7. CDR3 length: 16 residues. Germline V gene lookup returns CDR1 MDHEN and CDR2 SYDVKM. CDR3: CASSTVGQGVQETQYF. The DNA for the CDR3 is TGTGCCAGCAGTACAGTCGGACAGGGGGTCCAAGAGACCCAGTACTTC.

The chain recombines TRBV6-1 with TRBJ2-7, with 9 nucleotides matching TRBD1. The V segment lost 5 bases and the J segment 5 bases; nucleotides outside the gene matches: 7. Germline values: CDR1 MNHNS, CDR2 SASEGT. This CDR3 has 14 residues. CDR3 sequence reads: CASSIRDRAHEQYF. In DNA, the CDR3 is TGTGCCAGCAGTATCCGGGACAGGGCCCACGAGCAGTACTTC.

The chain recombines TRBV10-3 with TRBJ1-3; 9 bases align to TRBD1. After removal of 2 bases from V and 9 bases from J, the junction contained 5 bases not matched to a gene. From germline, CDR1 is ENHRY and CDR2 SYGVKD. The CDR3 sequence is 14 residues long. The CDR3 bases are TGTGCCATCAGTGAGGGGACAGGGCGCGGCACCATATATTTT. Protein product: CAISEGTGRGTIYF.

This chain links TRBV9 with TRBJ1-2, with D perhaps matching TRBD1 (6 bases). Looked up from germline, CDR1 is SGDLS and CDR2 is YYNGEE. The CDR3 sequence is 15 residues long. Trimming shortened V by 3 bases and J by 5 bases, and 17 bases separated the two germline ends. CDR3 nucleotides: TGTGCCAGCAGCGCGGAGACAGGAAAACTATATGGCTACACCTTC. Its protein is CASSAETGKLYGYTF.

The chain is built from TRBV5-4 and TRBJ2-5; 8 nucleotides line up with TRBD2. Germline V gives CDR1 SGHNT, CDR2 YYREEE (reference sequence). The CDR3 runs to 16 residues. The V and J ends lost 0 bases and 1 base, in that order; junction bases with no gene match: 5. The CDR3 reads CASSLAVTSGQETQYF. The CDR3 nucleotides read TGTGCCAGCAGCTTGGCCGTAACTAGCGGCCAAGAGACCCAGTACTTC.

The genes are TRBV5-4 and TRBJ2-7, with a weak D call TRBD2 (5 bases). Per germline, CDR1 SGHNT and CDR2 YYREEE (reference sequence). The germline V and J ends were trimmed by 0 bases and 1 base, with 11 bases remaining between them. The CDR3 is 15 amino acids. For the CDR3, the DNA is TGTGCCAGCAGCTTGGGGAGGATGCCTTCCTACGAGCAGTACTTC. It encodes CASSLGRMPSYEQYF.